The 5 T cell receptor beta chains below all came from one sample that was sequenced in a study of blood T cell repertoires in COVID-19. Repertoires were generated with immunoSEQ multiplex PCR, while TCRdb's copy carries only in-frame clones and drops some. The repertoire holds about 320,000 clones, with 90% as singletons. The source material was PBMCs or T cells enriched from blood (not recorded which). These receptors were taken from a woman aged 25 to 39 who had been exposed to COVID-19.

J is TRBJ2-7 and V is TRBV9; 9 bases agree with TRBD2. Germline V CDR1 and CDR2: SGDLS, YYNGEE. J lost 2 bases, V lost 0 bases, and 3 bases had no gene match. The CDR3 length is 15 residues. DNA for the CDR3: TGTGCCAGCAGCGTAGATAGCGGGGGTGCCTACGAGCAGTACTTC. Translating gives CASSVDSGGAYEQYF.

The chain uses TRBV27 and TRBJ1-1, with D possibly matching TRBD1 (6 bases). In germline, CDR1 is MNHEY, CDR2 SMNVEV (reference sequence). Trimming stripped 5 bases from V and 10 bases from J, with 14 bases between. This CDR3 comprises 12 residues. The DNA for the CDR3 is TGTGCCAGCAGTCTCACCGGGACACCAGCTTTCTTT. Translation gives CASSLTGTPAFF.

V usage is TRBV3-1 (or the pseudogene TRBV3-2) and J usage is TRBJ2-5; 9 bases are shared with TRBD1. This CDR3 comprises 16 residues. Germline CDR1 reads LGHDT; CDR2 reads YNNKEL (reference sequence). V shed 1 base and J 5 bases; nucleotides not matched to a gene: 8. CDR3 protein: CASSQVLTGGLETQYF. CDR3 in DNA: TGTGCCAGCAGCCAAGTGCTAACAGGGGGCTTGGAGACCCAGTACTTC.

The chain is built from TRBV6-5 and TRBJ2-3; a possible D gene is TRBD1 (6 bases). The CDR3 has 13 residues. Germline CDR1 MNHEY, CDR2 SVGAGI. Trimming shortened V by 6 bases and J by 5 bases, and 12 bases separated the two germline ends. CDR3 sequence: CASSAYREDTQYF. The CDR3, as DNA: TGTGCCAGCAGCGCCTACAGGGAAGATACGCAGTATTTT.

The chain links TRBV27 to TRBJ2-7, with 8 bases that match TRBD1. The V gene's germline CDR1 is MNHEY and CDR2 SMNVEV (reference sequence). The V segment lost 6 bases and the J segment 3 bases; nucleotides outside the gene matches: 10. The CDR3 extends over 15 amino acids. This chain's CDR3 is CASSSTGTGGYEQYF. The DNA for the CDR3 is TGTGCCAGCAGCTCTACCGGGACAGGAGGCTACGAGCAGTACTTC.